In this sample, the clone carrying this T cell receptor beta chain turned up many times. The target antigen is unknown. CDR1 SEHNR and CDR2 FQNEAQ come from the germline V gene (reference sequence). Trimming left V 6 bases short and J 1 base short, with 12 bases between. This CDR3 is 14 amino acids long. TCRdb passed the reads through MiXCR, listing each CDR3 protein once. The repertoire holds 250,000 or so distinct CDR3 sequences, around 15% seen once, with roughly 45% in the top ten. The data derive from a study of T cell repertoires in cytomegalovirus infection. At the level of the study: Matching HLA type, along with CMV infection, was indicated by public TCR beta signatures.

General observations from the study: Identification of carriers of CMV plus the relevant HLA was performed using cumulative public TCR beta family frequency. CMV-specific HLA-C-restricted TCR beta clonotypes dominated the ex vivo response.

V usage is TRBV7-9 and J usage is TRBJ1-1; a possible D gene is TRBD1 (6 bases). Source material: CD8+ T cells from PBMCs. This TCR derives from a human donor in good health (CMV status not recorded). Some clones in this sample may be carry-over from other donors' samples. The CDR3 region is CASRPGTPNTEAFF. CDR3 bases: TGTGCCAGCAGGCCCGGGACACCGAACACTGAAGCTTTCTTT.